These 19 T cell receptor beta chains were all obtained from the same sample, sequenced in a study of cytomegalovirus exposure and HLA in healthy donors. With 60 Vbeta and 13 Jbeta primers, the PCR was carried out. This table comes from immunoSEQ multiplex PCR, and its TCRdb copy is limited to in-frame clones, with some not included. The table includes approximately 99,000 clones, 65% to 85% detected once. Input material: PBMCs. These receptors all stem from a man between 40 and 49 years old in good health and CMV-seropositive.

This rearrangement joins TRBV7-3 to TRBJ1-1; 8 nucleotides agree with TRBD1. Germline assignment: CDR1 SGHTA and CDR2 FQGTGA. The CDR3 totals 12 residues. V was clipped by 5 bases and J by 4 bases; unmatched bases: 0. CDR3 sequence (DNA): TGTGCCAGCAGCGACAGGGGCACTGAAGCTTTCTTT. This gives the protein CASSDRGTEAFF.

V usage is TRBV6-4 and J usage is TRBJ2-1; 10 bases agree with TRBD2. Unmatched junction bases numbered 6, after V lost 5 bases and J lost 2 bases. Germline V CDR1 and CDR2: MRHNA, SNTAGT. This CDR3 spans 16 amino acids. The CDR3 spells CASSPELAGTYNEQFF. CDR3 sequence (DNA): TGTGCCAGCAGTCCAGAACTAGCGGGGACCTACAATGAGCAGTTCTTC.

The gene calls are TRBV6-5 and TRBJ2-2; D is uncertain. Between the trimmed V and J ends, which lost 2 bases and 1 base, there was a span of 11 bases. This CDR3 has 16 amino acids. Germline CDR1 MNHEY, CDR2 SVGAGI. DNA of the CDR3: TGTGCCAGCAGTTACCCCCCGTCCGGGAACACCGGGGAGCTGTTTTTT. It encodes CASSYPPSGNTGELFF.

The chain employs TRBV21-1 and TRBJ2-1; the tabulated D call, TRBD2, remains unverified against the DNA. TRBV21-1 is a known pseudogene. This CDR3 has 17 residues. CDR3 nucleotide sequence: TGTGCCAGCAGCACCCCCTTGATTAGCGGGCCTAACAATGAGCAGTTCTTC. It specifies CASSTPLISGPNNEQFF.

The chain uses TRBV11-2 and TRBJ2-7; 9 bases are a match to TRBD1. J gave up 3 bases and V 6 bases, and 12 bases lay outside the gene matches. The CDR3 is made up of 16 amino acids. Germline lookup yields CDR1 SGHAT and CDR2 FQNNGV. The DNA for the CDR3 is TGTGCCAGCAGTTCTACGTCGGGACAGGGTATCTACGAGCAGTACTTC. This translates into CASSSTSGQGIYEQYF.

The chain joins TRBV7-3 to TRBJ2-7; the match to TRBD1 covers 9 bases. J lost 6 bases, V lost 3 bases, and 3 bases had no gene match. Germline lookup yields CDR1 SGHTA and CDR2 FQGTGA. The CDR3 sequence is 13 residues long. CDR3 DNA sequence: TGTGCCAGCAGCTTGGACAGGGGAGGCGAGCAGTACTTC. This codes for CASSLDRGGEQYF.

The CDR3 protein is CASSQDPGQRSGNTIYF. The CDR3 region has the DNA TGCGCCAGCAGCCAAGACCCGGGACAACGCTCTGGAAACACCATATATTTT. The J gene is TRBJ1-3, the V gene TRBV4-1, with D perhaps TRBD1 (6 bases). V lost 0 bases, J lost 0 bases, and 12 bases lay in between. Germline assignment: CDR1 MGHRA and CDR2 YSYEKL. The CDR3 extends over 17 amino acids.

The V call is TRBV5-1, the J call TRBJ1-2, with D possibly being TRBD1 (6 bases). The V end lost 0 bases, the J end lost 10 bases, and 13 bases lay between the germline ends. Germline V gene sequence: CDR1 SGHRS, CDR2 YFSETQ. The CDR3 length is 13 residues. CDR3 region: CASSLGQADVYTF. CDR3 sequence (DNA): TGCGCCAGCAGCTTGGGACAGGCAGATGTCTACACCTTC. Full variable domain (rest looked up from reference TRBV5-1 and TRBJ1-2): KAGVTQTPRYLIKTRGQQVTLSCSPISGHRSVSWYQQTPGQGLQFLFEYFSETQRNKGNFPGRFSGRQFSNSRSEMNVSTLELGDSALYLCASSLGQADVYTFGSGTRLTVV.

The V gene is TRBV15, the J gene TRBJ2-7; D is perhaps TRBD2 (6 bases). V lost 4 bases and J 1 base, leaving 14 bases between the germline ends. The CDR3 is 15 amino acids. The germline V gene encodes CDR1 LNHNV and CDR2 YYDKDF (reference sequence). CDR3 sequence reads: CATSIGTPTSYEQYF. CDR3 in DNA: TGTGCCACCAGCATAGGGACTCCCACGTCCTACGAGCAGTACTTC.

The V and J genes are TRBV6-5 and TRBJ2-4; D is possibly TRBD2 (5 bases). The V gene lost 6 bases and the J gene lost 2 bases, with 14 bases spanning the gap. Per germline, CDR1 MNHEY and CDR2 SVGAGI. This CDR3 region has 15 residues. The CDR3 here is CASSSRPGTKNIQYF. CDR3 bases: TGTGCCAGCAGCTCCCGACCCGGGACCAAAAACATTCAGTACTTC.

This clone was seen only a few times. A junction end diverges from the germline sequence, so it may reflect a read error. V and J are TRBV5-5 and TRBJ1-1; 7 nucleotides agree with TRBD1. CDR3 length: 14 amino acids. Germline V gene lookup returns CDR1 SGHKS and CDR2 YYEKEE (reference sequence). CDR3 bases: TGTGCCAGCAGGTTGGGACAGATGAACACTGAAGCTTTCTTT. This gives the protein CASRLGQMNTEAFF. The entire variable domain, with the rest obtained from reference TRBV5-5 and TRBJ1-1, is as follows: DAGVTQSPTHLIKTRGQQVTLRCSPISGHKSVSWYQQVLGQGPQFIFQYYEKEERGRGNFPDRFSARQFPNYSSELNVNALLLGDSALYLCASRLGQMNTEAFFGQGTRLTVV.

The V and J genes are TRBV7-9 and TRBJ1-4, with D perhaps matching TRBD1 (5 bases). CDR3 size: 13 residues. CDR1 is SEHNR and CDR2 is FQNEAQ in the germline V gene (reference sequence). V lost 0 bases and J lost 11, with 10 bases in between. The CDR3 spells CASSLAGALKLFF. The CDR3 nucleotides read TGTGCCAGCAGCTTAGCAGGGGCCCTGAAACTGTTTTTT.

The J gene is TRBJ1-2, the V gene TRBV6-1; D possibly corresponds to TRBD1 (5 bases). Germline values: CDR1 MNHNS, CDR2 SASEGT. The V and J ends lost 8 bases and 3 bases respectively, with 16 bases between them. The CDR3 covers 14 residues. In DNA, the CDR3 is TGTGCCAGCCTTCCCTGGGGCAGCGACTATGGCTACACCTTC. Amino acids: CASLPWGSDYGYTF.

The rearrangement uses TRBV5-6 and TRBJ2-7; 7 bases are a match to TRBD1. CDR3 length: 13 amino acids. Unmatched junction bases numbered 6, after V lost 3 bases and J lost 6 bases. The V gene's germline CDR1 is SGHDT and CDR2 YYEEEE. The CDR3 is CASSSLTGSEQYF. CDR3 nucleotide sequence: TGTGCCAGCAGCTCATTGACAGGGAGCGAGCAGTACTTC. Full variable domain (outside the CDR3, taken from reference TRBV5-6 and TRBJ2-7): DAGVTQSPTHLIKTRGQQVTLRCSPKSGHDTVSWYQQALGQGPQFIFQYYEEEERQRGNFPDRFSGHQFPNYSSELNVNALLLGDSALYLCASSSLTGSEQYFGPGTRLTVT.

The gene calls are TRBV7-9 and TRBJ2-3; no reliable D call. The germline V gene encodes CDR1 SEHNR and CDR2 FQNEAQ (reference sequence). V shed 0 bases and J shed 1 base, with 8 bases lying between them. The CDR3 covers 15 residues. The CDR3 sequence is CASSLANPGTDTQYF. The CDR3 DNA reads TGTGCCAGCAGCTTAGCAAATCCAGGCACAGATACGCAGTATTTT.

The chain employs TRBV5-1 and TRBJ2-7, with 7 nucleotides matching TRBD1. V gave up 0 bases and J gave up 4 bases; unmatched junction bases: 10. Germline V gene lookup returns CDR1 SGHRS and CDR2 YFSETQ. CDR3 length: 16 residues. The CDR3 reads CASSLASGTAVYEQYF. CDR3 DNA: TGCGCCAGCAGCTTGGCTTCGGGGACAGCAGTTTACGAGCAGTACTTC.

This chain links TRBV2 with TRBJ1-1; D ambiguous. Germline CDR1 reads SNHLY; CDR2 reads FYNNEI. The CDR3 is made up of 13 amino acids. V lost 6 bases, J lost 2 bases, and 10 bases lay in between. The CDR3 loop is CASSMDFNTEAFF. In nucleotides, the CDR3 is TGTGCCAGCAGCATGGACTTCAACACTGAAGCTTTCTTT.

The chain carries TRBV7-2 and TRBJ1-2; 12 positions agree with TRBD1. The CDR3 length is 15 residues. In germline, CDR1 is SGHTA, CDR2 FQGNSA. The J segment lost 2 bases and the V segment lost 5 bases, leaving 3 bases of the junction unmatched. CDR3 DNA: TGTGCCAGCAGCCCTGGGACAGGGGGCAACTATGGCTACACCTTC. Translating it yields CASSPGTGGNYGYTF. Together with reference TRBV7-2 and TRBJ1-2, the CDR3 gives the full variable domain: GAGVSQSPSNKVTEKGKDVELRCDPISGHTALYWYRQSLGQGLEFLIYFQGNSAPDKSGLPSDRFSAERTGGSVSTLTIQRTQQEDSAVYLCASSPGTGGNYGYTFGSGTRLTVV.

This chain links TRBV4-1 with TRBJ1-2; D perhaps matches TRBD1 (5 bases). From germline, CDR1 is MGHRA and CDR2 YSYEKL. The CDR3 is made up of 15 amino acids. The V gene lost 2 bases and the J gene lost 8 bases, with 18 bases spanning the gap. CDR3 sequence (DNA): TGCGCCAGCAGCCAACCGTGGGGGGACTCCTGGGGCTACACCTTC. Translating gives CASSQPWGDSWGYTF.